The 31 T cell receptor beta chains below all came from one sample that was sequenced in a study of OX40 agonist ivuxolimab in advanced cancers. Assay: immunoSEQ multiplex PCR; the TCRdb copy retains only in-frame clones and omits some. The sample gives tens of thousands of clones, around 86% of which show up once; 1.8% is in the top ten. The source material was CD4+ or CD8+ T cells sorted from blood, sampled in a trial of the OX40 agonist ivuxolimab. The receptors originated from an adult with an advanced solid tumor such as melanoma, head and neck, liver or kidney cancer.

The chain uses TRBV29-1 and TRBJ1-5; maybe TRBD1 (5 bases). V was trimmed by 6 bases and J by 7 bases, leaving 16 bases between them. The CDR3 contains 13 residues. The germline CDR1 and CDR2 sequences are SQVTM and ANQGSEA. Written as DNA, the CDR3 is TGCAGCGTCGCCGACGGGGGAAGGCAGCCCCAGCATTTT. Its protein product is CSVADGGRQPQHF.

The V call is TRBV28, the J call TRBJ1-6, with 8 nucleotides matching TRBD1. Germline assignment: CDR1 MDHEN and CDR2 SYDVKM. The V gene end was trimmed by 7 bases and the J gene end by 8 bases; junction bases not matched to a gene: 7. The CDR3 sequence is 14 residues long. The CDR3 coding sequence is TGTGCCAGCATTCCAGGACAGGGTTATTCACCCCTCCACTTT. This gives the protein CASIPGQGYSPLHF.

The rearrangement links TRBV21-1 to TRBJ1-2. TRBV21-1 is listed as a pseudogene. This CDR3 is 15 amino acids long. The CDR3 here is CASSKRPDPNYGYTF. The CDR3 DNA reads as TGTGCCAGCAGCAAACGCCCAGACCCTAACTATGGCTACACCTTC.

The CDR3 protein is CASSLFGGQASGNTIYF. The CDR3 nucleotides are TGTGCCAGCAGCTTATTCGGTGGACAGGCCTCTGGAAACACCATATATTTT. V and J are TRBV5-5 and TRBJ1-3; 7 positions agree with TRBD1. CDR3 length equals 17 residues. Trimming at V came to 2 bases and at J to 0 bases, leaving 8 bases not matched to a gene. CDR1 is SGHKS, CDR2 YYEKEE, per germline (reference sequence).

The chain is built from TRBV18 and TRBJ2-1, with TRBD1 matching over 8 bases. The trim removed 3 bases at V and 11 bases at J, leaving 15 bases unmatched. This CDR3 has 16 residues. From germline, CDR1 is KGHSH and CDR2 LQKENI. The DNA of the CDR3 is TGTGCCAGCTCACCCGGGGCAGGGGGCACCTTCGGGCAGCAGTTCTTC. Translation gives CASSPGAGGTFGQQFF.

The chain joins TRBV27 to TRBJ1-4, with TRBD1 matching over 7 bases. The trim removed 4 bases at V and 7 bases at J, leaving 12 bases unmatched. The CDR3 loop spans 16 amino acids. CDR1 and CDR2 (germline): MNHEY, SMNVEV (reference sequence). The CDR3 DNA sequence: TGTGCCAGCAGTTCCGGACAGGCGGGTAGCGGTGAAAAACTGTTTTTT. Its translation is CASSSGQAGSGEKLFF.

In this sample, this clone turned up once. J is TRBJ1-1 and V is TRBV30; D is undetermined. V lost 1 base to trimming and J lost 1 base, with 10 bases between them. Germline assignment: CDR1 GTSNPN and CDR2 SVGIG (reference sequence). The CDR3 sequence is 14 residues long. In DNA, the CDR3 is TGTGCCTGGAGTGAGAACCTTAAGAACACTGAAGCTTTCTTT. It specifies CAWSENLKNTEAFF.

J is TRBJ2-5 and V is TRBV7-9; D is ambiguous. Germline CDR1 and CDR2: SEHNR and FQNEAQ (reference sequence). There are 14 residues in the CDR3. Trimming cost V 2 bases and J 0 bases, with 7 bases left between them. CDR3 sequence (DNA): TGTGCCAGCAGCTTAAGGCTAGACCAAGAGACCCAGTACTTC. Protein sequence: CASSLRLDQETQYF.

As DNA, the CDR3 is TGTGCCAGCAGCCCGGACAGGAGCTCCTACAATGAGCAGTTCTTC. This translates into CASSPDRSSYNEQFF. The V call is TRBV13, the J call TRBJ2-1; TRBD1 agrees at 7 bases. The germline V gene has CDR1 PRHDT and CDR2 FYEKMQ (reference sequence). CDR3 size: 15 residues. Trimming took 5 bases from V and 0 from J; bases not matched to a gene: 4.

V gene TRBV5-5 combines with J gene TRBJ2-3, with 7 bases fitting TRBD2. V lost 4 bases to trimming and J lost 2 bases; unmatched junction nucleotides: 7. CDR1 and CDR2 (germline): SGHKS, YYEKEE (reference sequence). The CDR3 loop spans 15 amino acids. Written as DNA, the CDR3 is TGTGCCAGCAGCGAACGGGGGGATCTCACAGATACGCAGTATTTT. Protein product: CASSERGDLTDTQYF.

The rearrangement links TRBV15 to TRBJ2-5; 14 nucleotides align to TRBD2. The ends lost 7 bases at V and 4 bases at J; junction bases unmatched: 2. The CDR3 runs 14 residues. CDR1 and CDR2 (germline): LNHNV, YYDKDF (reference sequence). The CDR3 DNA is TGTGCCACCACAGGACTAGCGGGAGGAGAGACCCAGTACTTC. It is translated as CATTGLAGGETQYF. Together with reference TRBV15 and TRBJ2-5, the CDR3 gives the full variable domain: DAMVIQNPRYQVTQFGKPVTLSCSQTLNHNVMYWYQQKSSQAPKLLFHYYDKDFNNEADTPDNFQSRRPNTSFCFLDIRSPGLGDTAMYLCATTGLAGGETQYFGPGTRLLVL.

The chain has TRBV5-1 and TRBJ1-1; TRBD1 matches at 8 bases. The V and J ends lost 3 bases and 1 base, in that order; junction bases with no gene match: 8. From germline, CDR1 is SGHRS and CDR2 YFSETQ. The CDR3 runs 16 residues. The CDR3 spells CASSWITGGTNTEAFF. The CDR3 DNA reads TGCGCCAGCAGCTGGATAACAGGGGGAACGAACACTGAAGCTTTCTTT. Looking up the rest from reference TRBV5-1 and TRBJ1-1 gives the full variable domain: KAGVTQTPRYLIKTRGQQVTLSCSPISGHRSVSWYQQTPGQGLQFLFEYFSETQRNKGNFPGRFSGRQFSNSRSEMNVSTLELGDSALYLCASSWITGGTNTEAFFGQGTRLTVV.

J is TRBJ2-1 and V is TRBV28; 8 bases are shared with TRBD2. V trimming: 4 bases; J trimming: 0 bases; junction bases outside the gene matches: 17. The CDR3 runs 20 residues. In germline, CDR1 is MDHEN, CDR2 SYDVKM. Here the CDR3 reads CASSSPSWGGRISSYNEQFF. CDR3 bases: TGTGCCAGCAGTTCCCCCTCTTGGGGCGGGAGGATTAGCTCCTACAATGAGCAGTTCTTC.

This rearrangement joins TRBV6-5 to TRBJ2-7, with D tentatively TRBD1 or TRBD2 (5 bases each). Trimming took 7 bases from V and 3 from J, leaving 19 bases between them. CDR1 and CDR2 from the germline V gene are MNHEY and SVGAGI. The CDR3 contains 15 residues. CDR3 sequence reads: CASIPPGPSRYEQYV. Written as DNA, the CDR3 is TGTGCCAGCATCCCTCCGGGACCGTCACGCTACGAGCAGTACGTC.

The genes are TRBV5-5 and TRBJ1-4; TRBD1 matches 7 bases. CDR3 length equals 15 residues. V lost 0 bases to trimming and J lost 4 bases; unmatched junction nucleotides: 3. Per germline, CDR1 SGHKS and CDR2 YYEKEE (reference sequence). The CDR3 sequence is CASSLEDRINEKLFF. DNA for the CDR3: TGTGCCAGCAGCTTGGAGGACAGGATTAATGAAAAACTGTTTTTT. Full variable domain (outside the CDR3, taken from reference TRBV5-5 and TRBJ1-4): DAGVTQSPTHLIKTRGQQVTLRCSPISGHKSVSWYQQVLGQGPQFIFQYYEKEERGRGNFPDRFSARQFPNYSSELNVNALLLGDSALYLCASSLEDRINEKLFFGSGTQLSVL.

Of note for this clone: Mismatch with germline at one junction end may stem from a read error. This sequence joins TRBV28 and TRBJ2-5; D assignment may be TRBD1 or TRBD2 (5 bases each). Germline V gene sequence: CDR1 MDHEN, CDR2 SYDVKM. The CDR3 length is 16 residues. CDR3 residues: CASSLRGKGHQETQYF. The DNA of the CDR3 is TGTGCCAGCAGTTTGAGGGGAAAAGGGCACCAGGAGACCCAGTACTTC.

This sequence joins TRBV7-8 and TRBJ2-7; unclear D gene. V lost 1 base to trimming and J lost 0 bases, with 10 bases between them. The germline CDR1 and CDR2 sequences are SGHVS and FQNEAQ. The CDR3 loop spans 15 amino acids. CDR3: CASSLVGYFSYEQYF. The CDR3 bases are TGTGCCAGCAGCTTAGTAGGTTACTTCTCCTACGAGCAGTACTTC. Based on the CDR3 plus reference TRBV7-8 and TRBJ2-7, the full variable domain is GAGVSQSPRYKVAKRGQDVALRCDPISGHVSLFWYQQALGQGPEFLTYFQNEAQLDKSGLPSDRFFAERPEGSVSTLKIQRTQQEDSAVYLCASSLVGYFSYEQYFGPGTRLTVT.

The chain carries TRBV20-1 and TRBJ1-1; D is perhaps TRBD1 (5 bases). Germline CDR1 DFQATT, CDR2 SNEGSKA (reference sequence). CDR3 length: 11 amino acids. The DNA of the CDR3 is TGCAGAGGACACTCGAACACTGAAGCTTTCTTT. This translates into CRGHSNTEAFF.

The chain has TRBV28 and TRBJ1-5, with 9 nucleotides matching TRBD1. Germline CDR1 is MDHEN and CDR2 is SYDVKM. CDR3 length equals 15 residues. V lost 7 bases, J lost 8 bases, and 12 bases stayed unmatched. This CDR3 reads CASNLENRGLEPQHF. Here the CDR3 DNA reads TGTGCCAGCAACCTGGAGAACAGGGGGCTGGAGCCCCAGCATTTT. Variable domain in full (rest from reference TRBV28 and TRBJ1-5): DVKVTQSSRYLVKRTGEKVFLECVQDMDHENMFWYRQDPGLGLRLIYFSYDVKMKEKGDIPEGYSVSREKKERFSLILESASTNQTSMYLCASNLENRGLEPQHFGDGTRLSIL.

This clone was seen more than once but under ten times. The chain carries TRBV7-8 and TRBJ1-5, with a weak D call TRBD1 (5 bases). With 1 base removed from V and 2 bases from J, the gap between germline ends came to 15 bases. The CDR3 totals 17 residues. CDR1 and CDR2 from the germline V gene are SGHVS and FQNEAQ. The CDR3 protein is CASSLEARVNGNQPQHF. The CDR3 coding sequence is TGTGCCAGCAGCTTAGAAGCCAGGGTAAACGGCAATCAGCCCCAGCATTTT. Full variable domain (missing parts from reference TRBV7-8 and TRBJ1-5): GAGVSQSPRYKVAKRGQDVALRCDPISGHVSLFWYQQALGQGPEFLTYFQNEAQLDKSGLPSDRFFAERPEGSVSTLKIQRTQQEDSAVYLCASSLEARVNGNQPQHFGDGTRLSIL.

The V and J genes are TRBV18 and TRBJ1-2, with D perhaps TRBD1 (5 bases). The germline V gene encodes CDR1 KGHSH and CDR2 LQKENI. The CDR3 runs 14 residues. Trimming took off 5 bases at V and 6 bases at J, with 16 bases between the two ends. This chain's CDR3 is CASSADSITNGYTF. The CDR3 region has the DNA TGTGCCAGCTCAGCTGACAGTATAACCAATGGCTACACCTTC.

V gene TRBV19 combines with J gene TRBJ2-2; D might be TRBD1 (5 bases). CDR1 and CDR2 (germline): LNHDA, SQIVND (reference sequence). This CDR3 region has 17 residues. V shed 5 bases and J shed 6 bases, with 22 bases lying between them. The chain's CDR3 is CASSGLWGRARPGELFF. CDR3 bases: TGTGCCAGTAGTGGGCTCTGGGGCAGGGCGCGACCCGGGGAGCTGTTTTTT. The whole variable domain, filled in from reference TRBV19 and TRBJ2-2, reads DGGITQSPKYLFRKEGQNVTLSCEQNLNHDAMYWYRQDPGQGLRLIYYSQIVNDFQKGDIAEGYSVSREKKESFPLTVTSAQKNPTAFYLCASSGLWGRARPGELFFGEGSRLTVL.

This chain connects TRBV19 to TRBJ2-7, with 9 bases fitting TRBD1. V was clipped by 6 bases and J by 5 bases; unmatched bases: 8. Germline V gene data show CDR1 as LNHDA and CDR2 as SQIVND (reference sequence). This CDR3 has 14 residues. CDR3 nucleotide sequence: TGTGCCAGTAGCCGCCGGGACAGGGACCACGAGCAGTACTTC. It encodes CASSRRDRDHEQYF.

The CDR3 here is CASSTQGSNYGYTF. The CDR3 DNA reads TGTGCCAGCAGTACTCAGGGATCTAACTATGGCTACACCTTC. The J gene is TRBJ1-2, the V gene TRBV28; maybe TRBD1 (5 bases). The germline V and J ends were trimmed by 5 bases and 0 bases, with 10 bases remaining between them. The CDR3 is made up of 14 amino acids. The V gene's germline CDR1 is MDHEN and CDR2 SYDVKM.

The chain links TRBV7-2 to TRBJ1-2; D remains unclear. The germline V gene encodes CDR1 SGHTA and CDR2 FQGNSA. The CDR3 is made up of 13 amino acids. V lost 1 base, J lost 3 bases, and 6 bases lay in between. The CDR3 sequence is CASSLDGDYGYTF. In nucleotides, the CDR3 is TGTGCCAGCAGCTTAGACGGGGACTATGGCTACACCTTC.

V is TRBV6-1 and J is TRBJ2-5; 7 positions match TRBD2. CDR3 length: 15 residues. The V gene end was trimmed by 2 bases and the J gene end by 1 base; junction bases not matched to a gene: 4. The germline gives CDR1 MNHNS, CDR2 SASEGT. CDR3 sequence: CASSEQAGSQETQYF. CDR3 DNA: TGTGCCAGCAGTGAACAAGCGGGGAGCCAAGAGACCCAGTACTTC.

This clone was detected only once. This chain connects TRBV27 to TRBJ2-1; D is perhaps TRBD2 (5 bases). With 2 bases removed from V and 3 bases from J, the gap between germline ends came to 8 bases. This CDR3 contains 14 residues. Germline V lookup: CDR1 MNHEY, CDR2 SMNVEV (reference sequence). The CDR3, as DNA: TGTGCCAGCAGTTTACGAGGGAACTACAATGAGCAGTTCTTC. Residues: CASSLRGNYNEQFF.

This rearrangement joins TRBV6-6 to TRBJ1-5, with D perhaps TRBD1 (5 bases). The germline V gene encodes CDR1 MNHNY and CDR2 SVGAGI (reference sequence). Trimming cost V 2 bases and J 6 bases, with 8 bases left between them. This CDR3 spans 13 amino acids. CDR3 nucleotide sequence: TGTGCCAGCAGTTACGAAGGGGTTCAGCCCCAGCATTTT. It specifies CASSYEGVQPQHF.

This sequence joins TRBV5-6 and TRBJ2-3; 7 bases agree with TRBD1. CDR1 SGHDT and CDR2 YYEEEE come from the germline V gene. The CDR3 spans 14 residues. With V trimmed by 4 bases and J by 2 bases, 4 bases remained unmatched. The CDR3 bases are TGTGCCAGCAGCCAACAGGGGCCCACAGATACGCAGTATTTT. This codes for CASSQQGPTDTQYF.

The chain's CDR3 is CAIRATSGSNPTDTQYF. The CDR3 coding sequence is TGTGCCATCAGGGCGACTAGCGGGAGTAACCCCACAGATACGCAGTATTTT. J is TRBJ2-3 and V is TRBV10-3; the match to TRBD2 covers 12 bases. The CDR3 extends over 17 amino acids. Germline V gives CDR1 ENHRY, CDR2 SYGVKD. V was pared by 6 bases and J by 2 bases, with 9 bases of the junction left unmatched.

Written as DNA, the CDR3 is TGTGCCAGCAGTGAAAAGGATACGCAGTATTTT. It codes for CASSEKDTQYF. The gene calls are TRBV2 and TRBJ2-3; no clear D gene. This CDR3 is built from 11 residues. Germline CDR1 reads SNHLY; CDR2 reads FYNNEI. Deletions cut 2 bases from V and 6 bases from J, with 3 bases between.